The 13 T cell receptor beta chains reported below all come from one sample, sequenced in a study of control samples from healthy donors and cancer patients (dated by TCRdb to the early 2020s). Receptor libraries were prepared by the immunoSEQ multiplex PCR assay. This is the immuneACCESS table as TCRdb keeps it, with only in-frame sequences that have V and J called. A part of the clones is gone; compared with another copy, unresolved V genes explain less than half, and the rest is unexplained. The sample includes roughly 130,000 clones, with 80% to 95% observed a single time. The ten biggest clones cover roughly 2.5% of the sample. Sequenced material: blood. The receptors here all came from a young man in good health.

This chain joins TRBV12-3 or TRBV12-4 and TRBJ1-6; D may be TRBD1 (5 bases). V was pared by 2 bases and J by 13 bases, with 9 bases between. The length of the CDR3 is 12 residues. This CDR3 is CASSLQGAPLHF. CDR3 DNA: TGTGCCAGCAGTTTACAGGGTGCGCCCCTCCACTTT.

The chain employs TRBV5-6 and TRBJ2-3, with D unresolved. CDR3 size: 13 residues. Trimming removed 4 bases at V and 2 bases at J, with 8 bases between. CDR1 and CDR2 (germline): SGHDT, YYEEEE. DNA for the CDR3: TGTGCCAGCAGCCGCTCCTCCACAGATACGCAGTATTTT. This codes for CASSRSSTDTQYF.

For the CDR3, the DNA is TGTGCCAGCAGTTTGACAGGGGAGGAACCCCTCCACTTT. Translation gives CASSLTGEEPLHF. This chain uses TRBV27 with TRBJ1-6; 8 positions match TRBD1. CDR3 length equals 13 residues. CDR1 is MNHEY, CDR2 SMNVEV, per germline (reference sequence). V was pared by 3 bases and J by 12 bases, with 4 bases of the junction left unmatched.

In nucleotides, the CDR3 is TGTGCCAGCACCAATACTACTGGCGGGGTTACAGATACGCAGTATTTT. This sequence encodes CASTNTTGGVTDTQYF. The chain combines TRBV5-4 with TRBJ2-3, with a tentative D call TRBD2 (6 bases). The CDR3 sequence is 16 residues long. Germline V gene data show CDR1 as SGHNT and CDR2 as YYREEE (reference sequence). Deletions cut 6 bases from V and 3 bases from J, with 20 bases between.

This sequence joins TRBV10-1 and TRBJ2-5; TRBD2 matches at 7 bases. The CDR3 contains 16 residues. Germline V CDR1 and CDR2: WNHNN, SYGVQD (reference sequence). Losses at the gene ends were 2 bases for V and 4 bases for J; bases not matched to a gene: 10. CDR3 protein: CASSEGPRERGETQYF. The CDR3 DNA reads TGCGCCAGCAGTGAGGGGCCGCGGGAGAGAGGAGAGACCCAGTACTTC.

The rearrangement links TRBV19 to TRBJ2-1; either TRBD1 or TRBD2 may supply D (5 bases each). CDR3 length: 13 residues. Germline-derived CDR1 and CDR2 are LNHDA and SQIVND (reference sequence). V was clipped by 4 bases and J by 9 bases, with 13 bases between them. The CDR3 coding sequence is TGTGCCAGTAGTACTGGGGGTATTGGTGAGCAGTTCTTC. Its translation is CASSTGGIGEQFF.

The DNA of the CDR3 is TGCGCCAGCAGTGGACTAGCGCAGGTCCCCCCCTACAATGAGCAGTTCTTC. Its protein product is CASSGLAQVPPYNEQFF. V is TRBV10-2 and J is TRBJ2-1, with 8 nucleotides matching TRBD2. The germline gives CDR1 WSHSY, CDR2 SAAADI. This CDR3 is built from 17 residues. With V trimmed by 4 bases and J by 2 bases, 10 bases remained unmatched.

The CDR3 sequence: CASSSMGQGVIDNEQFF. DNA of the CDR3: TGTGCCAGCAGCTCGATGGGTCAGGGAGTAATTGACAATGAGCAGTTCTTC. The rearrangement links TRBV11-2 to TRBJ2-1; D may match TRBD1 or TRBD2 (5 bases each). The CDR3 extends over 17 amino acids. Germline CDR1 reads SGHAT; CDR2 reads FQNNGV. V was cut by 4 bases and J by 5 bases, with 21 bases left in between.

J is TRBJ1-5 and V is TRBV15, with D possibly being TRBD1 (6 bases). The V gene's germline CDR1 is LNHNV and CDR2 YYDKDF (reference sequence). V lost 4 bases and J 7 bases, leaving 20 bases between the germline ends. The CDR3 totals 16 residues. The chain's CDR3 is CATSITGLDSGQPQHF. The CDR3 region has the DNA TGTGCCACCAGCATAACAGGGTTAGACTCGGGGCAGCCCCAGCATTTT.

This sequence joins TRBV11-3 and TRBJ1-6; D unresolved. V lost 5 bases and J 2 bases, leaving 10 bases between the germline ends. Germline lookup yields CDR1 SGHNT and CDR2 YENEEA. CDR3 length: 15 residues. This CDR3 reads CASSPGLPYNSPLHF. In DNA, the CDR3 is TGTGCCAGCAGCCCGGGTCTCCCCTATAATTCACCCCTCCACTTT.

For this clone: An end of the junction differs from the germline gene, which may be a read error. CDR3 DNA sequence: TGTGCCAGCAGCGTAACAGGGGTTGAGGGCACTGAAGCTTTCTTT. It encodes CASSVTGVEGTEAFF. The chain couples TRBV7-3 to TRBJ1-1; 7 bases fit TRBD1. The CDR3 is 15 amino acids. CDR1 is SGHTA and CDR2 is FQGTGA in the germline V gene.

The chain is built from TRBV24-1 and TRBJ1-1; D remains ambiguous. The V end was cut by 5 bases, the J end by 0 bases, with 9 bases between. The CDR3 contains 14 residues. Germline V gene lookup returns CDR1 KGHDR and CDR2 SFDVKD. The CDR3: CATSATSVNTEAFF. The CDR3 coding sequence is TGTGCCACCAGTGCAACATCCGTGAACACTGAAGCTTTCTTT.

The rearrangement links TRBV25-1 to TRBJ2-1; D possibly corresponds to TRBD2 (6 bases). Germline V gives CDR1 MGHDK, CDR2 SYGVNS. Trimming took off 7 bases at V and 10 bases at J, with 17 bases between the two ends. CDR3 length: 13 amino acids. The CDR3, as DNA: TGTGCCAGCAAAGAACGGGGCGGGGCGGAGCAGTTCTTC. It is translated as CASKERGGAEQFF.